The entry below gives a single T cell receptor beta chain sequence along with its context. Germline loops: CDR1 MGHRA, CDR2 YSYEKL. V was pared by 4 bases and J by 4 bases, with 7 bases of the junction left unmatched. This CDR3 has 15 amino acids. Libraries were prepared by immunoSEQ multiplex PCR; TCRdb keeps only in-frame clonotypes and omits some of them. Of under 100,000 clones in the sample, about 95% are singletons; the top ten hold around 0.3%. This sample is drawn from a study of technical replicates of blood from a handful of donors. This chain connects TRBV4-1 to TRBJ2-1; 7 nucleotides align to TRBD1. The TCR originated in a human donor in good health. Sequences were obtained from T cells isolated from PBMCs. CDR3 DNA: TGCGCCAGCAGCCTGAACAGGGGTGAGTACAATGAGCAGTTCTTC. Its protein is CASSLNRGEYNEQFF.